Following are 13 T cell receptor beta chains from one sample sequenced in a study of T cells in women clearing cervical HPV infection. The method was immunoSEQ multiplex PCR; TCRdb's version includes in-frame clones alone and lacks a portion of them. This repertoire includes more than 15,000 clones. The sequencing sample was made of blood buffy coat. All receptors derive from a woman between 18 and 70 years old with a cervical HPV16 infection that either progressed to CIN3+ or cleared (not recorded which).

About this clone: Read coverage stops 3 residues before the CDR3 terminus; the germline J gene supplies the remainder. The chain employs TRBV19 and TRBJ2-6; 7 bases agree with TRBD1. Germline CDR1 LNHDA, CDR2 SQIVND (reference sequence). The CDR3 loop spans 15 amino acids. The V and J ends lost 6 bases and 1 base, in that order; junction bases with no gene match: 3. The CDR3 reads CASRPRGSGANVLTF. The covered CDR3 bases are TGTGCCAGTAGGCCCAGGGGGTCTGGGGCCAACGTC.

Remarks on this clone: The missing CDR3 end, 3 residues past where the read stops, is filled in from the germline J gene. The V call is TRBV11-2, the J call TRBJ1-2; D not certain. V shed 5 bases and J shed 2 bases, with 12 bases lying between them. The CDR3 loop spans 14 amino acids. The germline V gene encodes CDR1 SGHAT and CDR2 FQNNGV. The chain's CDR3 is CASSPAWQNYGYTF. The covered CDR3 bases are TGTGCCAGCAGCCCCGCTTGGCAGAACTATGGC. Drawing the rest from reference TRBV11-2 and TRBJ1-2, the complete variable domain is EAGVAQSPRYKIIEKRQSVAFWCNPISGHATLYWYQQILGQGPKLLIQFQNNGVVDDSQLPKDRFSAERLKGVDSTLKIQPAKLEDSAVYLCASSPAWQNYGYTFGSGTRLTVV.

With respect to this clone: The observed sequence ends 3 residues before the CDR3 terminus, with the missing tail filled in from the germline J gene. The chain carries TRBV11-2 and TRBJ1-1; a weak D match, TRBD1 (6 bases). Germline V gene data show CDR1 as SGHAT and CDR2 as FQNNGV. Trimming shortened V by 3 bases and J by 4 bases, and 15 bases separated the two germline ends. CDR3 size: 15 residues. Incomplete CDR3 DNA: TGTGCCAGCAGCTTCCTCAGGGGCGCGGGCACTGAA. As protein: CASSFLRGAGTE. The complete CDR3 protein is CASSFLRGAGTEAFF.

Turning to this clone: Read sequence stops 3 residues before the CDR3 end, and the germline J gene provides the missing end. The V and J genes are TRBV19 and TRBJ1-2, with 8 bases that match TRBD1. Trimming at V came to 5 bases and at J to 2 bases, leaving 4 bases not matched to a gene. The CDR3 covers 14 residues. CDR1 and CDR2 from the germline V gene are LNHDA and SQIVND (reference sequence). The part of the CDR3 DNA that was read is TGTGCCAGTAGTCGGACAGGGACGAACTATGGC. Amino acids: CASSRTGTNYG. The entire CDR3 sequence reads CASSRTGTNYGYTF.

Worth noting for this clone: The read ends 3 residues shy of where the CDR3 ends; the end is completed using the germline J gene. Other DNA sequences in this specimen translate into the identical CDR3. The chain uses TRBV18 and TRBJ2-5; 8 bases map to TRBD1. The CDR3 totals 17 residues. Germline lookup yields CDR1 KGHSH and CDR2 LQKENI. The CDR3 sequence: CASSPPAVQTGVLTQYF. CDR3 bases read: TGTGCCAGCTCACCACCTGCGGTTCAGACAGGGGTTTTAACC.

In the case of this clone: The CDR3 end lies 3 residues beyond the end of the read and is filled in from the germline J gene. The chain joins TRBV19 to TRBJ2-3, with 7 bases fitting TRBD1. Germline V gene lookup returns CDR1 LNHDA and CDR2 SQIVND (reference sequence). This CDR3 has 15 amino acids. CDR3 DNA (partial): TGTGCCAGTAGTCGCGACAGGGCTAGTCGTTACTCG. This translates into CASSRDRASRYS. The entire CDR3 sequence reads CASSRDRASRYSQYF. Supplemented by reference TRBV19 and TRBJ2-3, the full variable domain reads DGGITQSPKYLFRKEGQNVTLSCEQNLNHDAMYWYRQDPGQGLRLIYYSQIVNDFQKGDIAEGYSVSREKKESFPLTVTSAQKNPTAFYLCASSRDRASRYSQYFGPGTRLTVL.

As for this clone: The CDR3 is cut off 3 residues early in the read; its end comes from the germline J gene. This sequence joins TRBV7-6 and TRBJ1-1; D is perhaps TRBD1 (6 bases). CDR1 and CDR2 from the germline V gene are SGHVS and FNYEAQ. V lost 8 bases and J 4 bases, leaving 23 bases between the germline ends. The CDR3 has 16 amino acids. Incomplete CDR3 DNA: TGTGCCAGCTCAAAGGATTACAGGGTGATGGGCACTGAA. This codes for CASSKDYRVMGTE. The whole CDR3 is CASSKDYRVMGTEAFF. Variable domain in full (rest from reference TRBV7-6 and TRBJ1-1): GAGVSQSPRYKVTKRGQDVALRCDPISGHVSLYWYRQALGQGPEFLTYFNYEAQQDKSGLPNDRFSAERPEGSISTLTIQRTEQRDSAMYRCASSKDYRVMGTEAFFGQGTRLTVV.

CDR3 region: CASSYAGDLSSGAFF. The CDR3 bases that were read are TGTGCCAGCAGTTACGCCGGGGACTTAAGCAGCGGG. This sequence joins TRBV6-2 or TRBV6-3 and TRBJ1-1; weak D call: TRBD1 (5 bases). The read ends 3 residues shy of where the CDR3 ends; the end is completed using the germline J gene. The germline V gene encodes CDR1 MNHEY and CDR2 SVGEGT. The CDR3 runs 15 residues.

Notes on this clone: The CDR3 end is not reached by the read, which stops 3 residues before it; the germline J gene fills it in. This chain links TRBV7-8 with TRBJ2-5; maybe TRBD1 (5 bases). Germline CDR1 reads SGHVS; CDR2 reads FQNEAQ. Trimming removed 2 bases from V and 5 bases from J, with 18 bases in between. This CDR3 region has 16 residues. The part of the CDR3 DNA that was read is TGTGCCAGCAGCTTAAATGGCGGCCAGGGCGGTGAGACC. Protein: CASSLNGGQGGET. In full, the CDR3 reads CASSLNGGQGGETQYF.

For this clone: The CDR3 end falls 3 residues outside the read, so it is completed with the germline J gene. The chain joins TRBV19 to TRBJ2-3, with 7 bases identical to TRBD2. CDR1 and CDR2 (germline): LNHDA, SQIVND (reference sequence). J gave up 4 bases and V 6 bases, and 13 bases lay outside the gene matches. The CDR3 runs 16 residues. The CDR3 bases that were read are TGTGCCAGTAGCCGTCCCCCTGCGGGAGCCTCAGATACG. This sequence encodes CASSRPPAGASDT. The entire CDR3 is CASSRPPAGASDTQYF.

Remarks on this clone: The observed sequence ends 3 residues before the CDR3 terminus, with the missing tail filled in from the germline J gene. The V gene is TRBV13, the J gene TRBJ1-2; TRBD1 is a possible D gene (6 bases). The germline gives CDR1 PRHDT, CDR2 FYEKMQ (reference sequence). CDR3 length: 16 amino acids. The sequenced CDR3 bases are TGTGCCAGCAGCACGAGACTAGCGGGGGGGCGAGATACC. It specifies CASSTRLAGGRDT. The whole CDR3 reads CASSTRLAGGRDTYTF. Complete variable domain (other parts from reference TRBV13 and TRBJ1-2): AAGVIQSPRHLIKEKRETATLKCYPIPRHDTVYWYQQGPGQDPQFLISFYEKMQSDKGSIPDRFSAQQFSDYHSELNMSSLELGDSALYFCASSTRLAGGRDTYTFGSGTRLTVV.

A word on this clone: The read halts 3 residues ahead of the CDR3 end, with the missing end drawn from the germline J gene. The genes are TRBV28 and TRBJ2-4; TRBD1 is a possible D gene (6 bases). CDR1 and CDR2 (germline): MDHEN, SYDVKM. Trimming pared 4 bases from V and 2 bases from J, leaving 18 bases between. This CDR3 has 17 residues. The CDR3 protein is CASSSAGVDQTKNIQYF. The sequenced CDR3 bases are TGTGCCAGCAGTTCGGCAGGGGTCGATCAAACCAAAAACATT.

Regarding this clone: From the germline J gene comes the end of the CDR3, since the read stops 3 residues before it. The rearrangement uses TRBV30 and TRBJ1-4; 8 nucleotides agree with TRBD1. The CDR3 runs 13 residues. V dropped 3 bases and J dropped 7; count of bases not matched to a gene: 4. Germline values: CDR1 GTSNPN, CDR2 SVGIG (reference sequence). The DNA read from the CDR3 is TGTGCCTGGAGCCAAGGACAGGGTGAAAAA. Amino acids: CAWSQGQGEK. The CDR3 as a whole reads CAWSQGQGEKLFF.